This T cell receptor beta chain was sequenced for a study of cytomegalovirus exposure and HLA in healthy donors. Study as a whole: HLA-typed donors were the source of some 80 million unique TCRs, which an early data release held.

The CDR3 totals 13 residues. The junction had 7 bases not matched to a gene; V was cut back by 4 bases and J by 8 bases. The germline V gene encodes CDR1 MNHEY and CDR2 SVGAGI. Primers: 60 Vbeta forward and 13 Jbeta reverse. The repertoire was sequenced with immunoSEQ multiplex PCR; TCRdb's copy has only in-frame clones and lacks some. Its clone listing holds around 75,000 clones. This TCR came from a man aged 35 to 55 in good health and CMV-seronegative. The chain has TRBV6-5 and TRBJ1-2; 7 nucleotides align to TRBD1. Sequencing used PBMCs. In nucleotides, the CDR3 is TGTGCCAGCAGTTTCGACTCAGGGGGAGGCTACACCTTC. The encoded protein is CASSFDSGGGYTF.